The T cell receptor (beta chain) described here comes from a study of cytomegalovirus exposure and HLA in healthy donors. Data came from immunoSEQ multiplex PCR; TCRdb stores just in-frame clones and leaves some out. This sample has 65,000 to 75,000 clones, with about 93% found just once. This clonotype was sampled from a man aged 18 to 30 in good health and CMV-seropositive. Sequenced material: PBMCs.

CDR3: CASSQGLAGNNEQFF. CDR3 sequence (DNA): TGTGCCAGCAGTCAGGGACTAGCGGGGAACAATGAGCAGTTCTTC. The rearrangement links TRBV28 to TRBJ2-1; 13 bases agree with TRBD2. The CDR3 covers 15 residues. Losses at the gene ends were 5 bases for V and 5 bases for J; bases not matched to a gene: 3. Germline V gives CDR1 MDHEN, CDR2 SYDVKM.